This T cell receptor (beta chain) stems from a study of blood T cell repertoires in COVID-19. Authors' processing steps: How many nucleated cells were present was estimated from reference gene primer amplification. Profiled with immunoSEQ multiplex PCR; TCRdb holds only in-frame clones, not every one. Clone size and the V and J calls come from that table; the DNA yielded D and trimming. The sample carries roughly 250,000 clones, approximately 86% recorded once. Germline CDR1 LNHDA, CDR2 SQIVND (reference sequence). The CDR3 loop spans 14 amino acids. V lost 6 bases and J 4 bases, leaving 13 bases between the germline ends.

The sequence came from a woman at least 80 years old with active or convalescent COVID-19. The chain uses TRBV19 and TRBJ1-5; D uncertain. Material for sequencing was peripheral blood. In DNA, the CDR3 is TGTGCCAGTAGCCCCGTTCGGGTAAATCAGCCCCAGCATTTT. Protein: CASSPVRVNQPQHF.